This entry describes one T cell receptor (beta chain). Profiling relied on immunoSEQ multiplex PCR, and the TCRdb table lists in-frame clones only, not all of them. The sample records about 51,000 clones, roughly 90% being singletons. The V gene end was trimmed by 4 bases and the J gene end by 13 bases; junction bases not matched to a gene: 4. CDR3 length: 12 residues. The sample belongs to a study of control samples from healthy donors and cancer patients. This TCR was sampled from a man aged 40-50 years with colorectal cancer. The genes are TRBV12-3 or TRBV12-4 and TRBJ2-2; 9 positions match TRBD1. The specimen was PBMCs. CDR3 DNA: TGTGCCAGCAGTTATGGACAGGGGACGCTGTTTTTT. Its translation: CASSYGQGTLFF.